Shown below are 18 T cell receptor beta chains from a single sample sequenced in a study of CD8 T cells in Susac syndrome. A quantity of about 0.5 to 1 ug RNA underwent reverse transcription using random hexamers. MiXCR was run by TCRdb on the immunoSEQ multiplex PCR reads, yielding one entry per CDR3 protein. The data hold roughly 160,000 distinct CDR3 sequences, with about 96% observed a single time. Source material: CD4+ T cells from PBMCs. The receptors stem from a human donor with Susac syndrome.

The chain recombines TRBV7-2 with TRBJ2-5; tentatively, D is TRBD1 or TRBD2 (5 bases each). Germline V gene sequence: CDR1 SGHTA, CDR2 FQGNSA. CDR3 length: 13 amino acids. V lost 5 bases and J lost 5, with 12 bases in between. The CDR3 DNA reads TGTGCCAGCAGCCGGGACCCTCGGGAGACCCAGTACTTC. Protein: CASSRDPRETQYF. Drawing the rest from reference TRBV7-2 and TRBJ2-5, the complete variable domain is GAGVSQSPSNKVTEKGKDVELRCDPISGHTALYWYRQSLGQGLEFLIYFQGNSAPDKSGLPSDRFSAERTGGSVSTLTIQRTQQEDSAVYLCASSRDPRETQYFGPGTRLLVL.

The chain employs TRBV6-2 or TRBV6-3 and TRBJ2-4; 7 bases align to TRBD1. Germline V gene sequence: CDR1 MNHEY, CDR2 SVGEGT. V shed 4 bases and J 15 bases; nucleotides not matched to a gene: 9. CDR3 length: 12 amino acids. Here the CDR3 reads CASSSIRGQSYF. CDR3 in DNA: TGTGCCAGCAGTTCCATCCGGGGACAGTCGTACTTC.

CDR3 region: CSFGQIQETQYF. The CDR3, as DNA: TGCAGCTTCGGACAGATACAAGAGACCCAGTACTTC. V usage is TRBV29-1 and J usage is TRBJ2-5; D is possibly TRBD1 (6 bases). Germline CDR1 is SQVTM and CDR2 is ANQGSEA. Trimming took off 8 bases at V and 2 bases at J, with 12 bases between the two ends. The CDR3 spans 12 residues.

This clonotype was detected only once. The V gene is TRBV7-2, the J gene TRBJ2-1, with 11 nucleotides matching TRBD1. J lost 10 bases, V lost 3 bases, and 5 bases had no gene match. The CDR3 contains 14 residues. Germline CDR1 reads SGHTA; CDR2 reads FQGNSA. As DNA, the CDR3 is TGTGCCAGCAGCTTGGACAGGGGGCGCGGAGAGCAGTTCTTC. This translates into CASSLDRGRGEQFF.

The chain recombines TRBV6-6 with TRBJ1-1; D perhaps matches TRBD1 (6 bases). V was clipped by 5 bases and J by 1 base, with 11 bases between them. Germline CDR1 reads MNHNY; CDR2 reads SVGAGI (reference sequence). The CDR3 runs to 14 residues. CDR3: CASSPRQENTEAFF. The CDR3 DNA reads as TGTGCCAGCAGTCCCCGACAGGAGAACACTGAAGCTTTCTTT.

This clonotype has just a few counts. V is TRBV7-9 and J is TRBJ2-4, with 7 nucleotides matching TRBD2. Trimming took 4 bases from V and 3 from J; bases not matched to a gene: 6. CDR1 is SEHNR, CDR2 FQNEAQ, per germline (reference sequence). This CDR3 comprises 15 residues. The CDR3 nucleotides read TGTGCCAGCAGCTCCGGACTAGATGGCAAAAACATTCAGTACTTC. Translation gives CASSSGLDGKNIQYF.

In its sample, this clonotype was seen a few times. One junction end does not reproduce the germline sequence, and a read error may be involved. The chain uses TRBV3-1 and TRBJ2-1, with D perhaps matching TRBD1 or TRBD2 (6 bases each). The germline V gene encodes CDR1 LGHDT and CDR2 YNNKEL (reference sequence). CDR3 size: 12 residues. In DNA, the CDR3 is TGTGCCAGCAGTCAAGGGGGGAATGAGCAGTTCTTC. Its protein is CASSQGGNEQFF.

The chain has TRBV7-9 and TRBJ2-5; D not resolved. CDR1 is SEHNR, CDR2 FQNEAQ, per germline (reference sequence). This CDR3 is built from 11 residues. Between the trimmed V and J ends, which lost 7 bases and 2 bases, there was a span of 5 bases. The CDR3 is CASTPQETQYF. DNA for the CDR3: TGTGCCAGCACTCCTCAAGAGACCCAGTACTTC.

The chain employs TRBV9 and TRBJ2-2, with D possibly being TRBD1 (6 bases). The V gene's germline CDR1 is SGDLS and CDR2 YYNGEE. V shed 0 bases and J shed 6 bases, with 9 bases lying between them. CDR3 length: 14 amino acids. In DNA form, the CDR3 reads TGTGCCAGCAGCGTAGAGGCAGGGGCCGGGGAGCTGTTTTTT. Amino acids: CASSVEAGAGELFF.

This clonotype was found once. The genes are TRBV12-3 or TRBV12-4 and TRBJ2-1, with D possibly called TRBD1 or TRBD2 (5 bases each). V lost 8 bases and J lost 9, with 5 bases in between. This CDR3 has 9 amino acids. CDR3 region: CASGGEQFF. The CDR3 DNA follows: TGTGCCAGCGGGGGTGAGCAGTTCTTC.

The rearrangement links TRBV12-3 or TRBV12-4 to TRBJ2-6; 7 bases line up with TRBD2. The CDR3 runs to 15 residues. V gave up 8 bases and J gave up 0 bases; unmatched junction bases: 4. CDR3 bases: TGTGCCAGCTGGAGCGGGAACTCTGGGGCCAACGTCCTGACTTTC. Protein product: CASWSGNSGANVLTF.

The chain carries TRBV24-1 and TRBJ2-1; 8 bases agree with TRBD2. J lost 9 bases, V lost 3 bases, and 9 bases had no gene match. Germline lookup yields CDR1 KGHDR and CDR2 SFDVKD. This CDR3 region has 15 residues. CDR3 residues: CATSDPTSEGGEQFF. CDR3 bases: TGTGCCACCAGTGATCCGACTAGCGAGGGAGGTGAGCAGTTCTTC.

V and J are TRBV12-3 or TRBV12-4 and TRBJ1-3; 7 positions match TRBD1. The V and J ends lost 4 bases and 3 bases, in that order; junction bases with no gene match: 12. The length of the CDR3 is 17 residues. CDR3 coding DNA: TGTGCCAGCAGTTCGACAGGGAAAGAGCTTCGTGGAAACACCATATATTTT. Amino acid sequence: CASSSTGKELRGNTIYF.

CDR3 in DNA: TGTGCCAGCAGTGAAGGAGTCGCGAAATACAATGAGCAGTTCTTC. Translating gives CASSEGVAKYNEQFF. The J gene is TRBJ2-1, the V gene TRBV6-1, with no clear D. The V gene lost 1 base and the J gene lost 4 bases, with 11 bases spanning the gap. The CDR3 covers 15 residues. Per germline, CDR1 MNHNS and CDR2 SASEGT.

The chain links TRBV5-1 to TRBJ2-7; 9 nucleotides match TRBD1. Looked up from germline, CDR1 is SGHRS and CDR2 is YFSETQ. After removal of 4 bases from V and 0 bases from J, the junction contained 8 bases not matched to a gene. The CDR3 has 16 residues. The CDR3 bases are TGCGCCAGCAGCGTAGGGGACAGGGTGATCTCCTACGAGCAGTACTTC. Translated: CASSVGDRVISYEQYF.

J is TRBJ2-3 and V is TRBV19; D is unresolved. The CDR3 covers 13 residues. Trimming stripped 6 bases from V and 2 bases from J, with 9 bases between. CDR1 and CDR2 (germline): LNHDA, SQIVND (reference sequence). CDR3 sequence reads: CASRLHDTDTQYF. The CDR3 nucleotides read TGTGCCAGTAGACTGCACGACACAGATACGCAGTATTTT. The entire variable domain, with the rest obtained from reference TRBV19 and TRBJ2-3, is as follows: DGGITQSPKYLFRKEGQNVTLSCEQNLNHDAMYWYRQDPGQGLRLIYYSQIVNDFQKGDIAEGYSVSREKKESFPLTVTSAQKNPTAFYLCASRLHDTDTQYFGPGTRLTVL.

The rearrangement joins TRBV19 to TRBJ1-5, with D uncertain. The germline V gene encodes CDR1 LNHDA and CDR2 SQIVND (reference sequence). V dropped 3 bases and J dropped 1 base, with 7 bases sitting between them. This CDR3 spans 14 amino acids. CDR3: CASSIPWSNQPQHF. The CDR3 DNA sequence: TGTGCCAGTAGTATCCCGTGGAGCAATCAGCCCCAGCATTTT.

The chain joins TRBV20-1 to TRBJ2-7, with 8 bases fitting TRBD1. The ends lost 0 bases at V and 5 bases at J; junction bases unmatched: 9. The germline V gene has CDR1 DFQATT and CDR2 SNEGSKA (reference sequence). This CDR3 has 15 amino acids. In nucleotides, the CDR3 is TGCAGTGCTAGAGATCTAGGACAGGGATACCACGAGCAGTACTTC. This sequence encodes CSARDLGQGYHEQYF.